The clone carrying this T cell receptor beta chain was detected a few times. As yet, its antigen is unknown. This record comes from a study of response to subunit inactivated influenza vaccine. MiXCR was run by TCRdb on the RT-PCR reads, yielding one entry per CDR3 protein. This table has fewer than 250,000 distinct CDR3 sequences, 13% to 15% appearing once. Regarding the study as a whole: T cells newly recruited by each seasonal influenza vaccination are few, the authors suggested.

The germline V gene encodes CDR1 SSHAT and CDR2 FNYEAQ (reference sequence). V was pared by 5 bases and J by 3 bases, with 7 bases of the junction left unmatched. This CDR3 region has 15 residues. The clonotype comes from a man aged 50 or older who received an inactivated influenza vaccine. Specimen: CD8+ T cells sorted from PBMCs, collected 4 to 6 days after vaccination. The rearrangement uses TRBV7-7 and TRBJ2-5, with 9 bases aligning to TRBD1. The CDR3 protein is CASSHTDRGKETQYF. As DNA, the CDR3 is TGTGCCAGCAGCCACACAGACAGGGGGAAAGAGACCCAGTACTTC.